The 22 T cell receptor beta chains below all came from one sample that was sequenced in a study of cytomegalovirus exposure and HLA in healthy donors. Profiled with immunoSEQ multiplex PCR; TCRdb holds only in-frame clones, not every one. The data show roughly 150,000 clones, 80% to 90% seen once. The sample consisted of PBMCs. Receptors originate from a woman aged 25 to 39 in good health and CMV-seronegative.

The V and J genes are TRBV27 and TRBJ1-2, with a possible D match to TRBD1 (6 bases). The CDR3 consists of 12 residues. In germline, CDR1 is MNHEY, CDR2 SMNVEV (reference sequence). Deletions cut 6 bases from V and 8 bases from J, with 13 bases between. CDR3 bases: TGTGCCAGCAGATCCCAGGGGTACGGCTACACCTTC. As protein: CASRSQGYGYTF.

The gene calls are TRBV10-2 and TRBJ2-3, with D perhaps TRBD2 (7 bases). CDR1 and CDR2 (germline): WSHSY, SAAADI. The CDR3 consists of 15 residues. Trimming removed 4 bases from V and 5 bases from J, with 16 bases in between. The CDR3: CASSGGRGARDTQYF. CDR3 nucleotides: TGCGCCAGCAGTGGAGGTCGGGGGGCGCGAGATACGCAGTATTTT.

The chain uses TRBV6-5 and TRBJ1-2; D unclear. The V gene lost 6 bases and the J gene lost 8 bases, with 13 bases spanning the gap. CDR3 length equals 12 residues. CDR1 is MNHEY and CDR2 is SVGAGI in the germline V gene. CDR3 loop: CASRQSSLGYTF. The CDR3 DNA sequence: TGTGCCAGCAGACAGAGCTCCCTAGGCTACACCTTC.

This chain joins TRBV11-1 and TRBJ2-1; 8 bases align to TRBD1. This CDR3 has 16 residues. V trimming: 5 bases; J trimming: 0 bases; junction bases outside the gene matches: 6. CDR1 is SGHAT and CDR2 is FQDESV in the germline V gene (reference sequence). The CDR3 region has the DNA TGTGCCAGCAGCACGAGACAGGGGCGCTCCTACAATGAGCAGTTCTTC. Translation gives CASSTRQGRSYNEQFF.

The chain is built from TRBV7-2 and TRBJ1-1; the D gene is possibly TRBD1 (5 bases). CDR3 size: 12 residues. Trimming shortened V by 6 bases and J by 6 bases, and 11 bases separated the two germline ends. Germline lookup yields CDR1 SGHTA and CDR2 FQGNSA. The CDR3 protein is CASRLIGAEAFF. CDR3 DNA: TGTGCCAGCAGGTTAATAGGGGCTGAAGCTTTCTTT.

This chain links TRBV4-1 with TRBJ1-1; TRBD1 aligns across 7 bases. Germline V gene data show CDR1 as MGHRA and CDR2 as YSYEKL. Germline trimming cut 6 bases from V and 8 bases from J; bases unmatched to any gene: 12. The CDR3 has 14 amino acids. The chain's CDR3 is CASSLSDRKGEAFF. DNA for the CDR3: TGCGCCAGCAGTTTGTCGGACAGGAAGGGGGAAGCTTTCTTT.

The V call is TRBV7-9, the J call TRBJ2-3; D perhaps matches TRBD2 (5 bases). Germline CDR1 SEHNR, CDR2 FQNEAQ (reference sequence). V lost 8 bases, J lost 3 bases, and 6 bases lay in between. CDR3 length: 11 amino acids. The CDR3, as DNA: TGTGCCAGCGGGGAGACAGATACGCAGTATTTT. Translating it yields CASGETDTQYF.

The genes are TRBV27 and TRBJ1-1; D possibly corresponds to TRBD1 (6 bases). Trimming stripped 4 bases from V and 1 base from J, with 10 bases between. Germline V gene lookup returns CDR1 MNHEY and CDR2 SMNVEV (reference sequence). CDR3 length: 14 amino acids. The CDR3 reads CASSWRGWNTEAFF. CDR3 bases: TGTGCCAGCAGTTGGAGGGGGTGGAACACTGAAGCTTTCTTT.

The rearrangement links TRBV5-6 to TRBJ1-1, with TRBD1 as a possible D gene (6 bases). The CDR3 covers 14 residues. V gave up 4 bases and J gave up 4 bases, with 14 bases separating them. Germline V gives CDR1 SGHDT, CDR2 YYEEEE. CDR3 DNA sequence: TGTGCCAGCAGCCCGACAGGACGTGGCACTGAAGCTTTCTTT. It specifies CASSPTGRGTEAFF.

This clone was seen a few times. The chain has TRBV5-5 and TRBJ1-1; the D is unclear. The CDR3 extends over 13 amino acids. V lost 4 bases, J lost 0 bases, and 7 bases lay in between. Germline V CDR1 and CDR2: SGHKS, YYEKEE (reference sequence). The CDR3 is CASSLDVNTEAFF. In DNA form, the CDR3 reads TGTGCCAGCAGCCTCGACGTGAACACTGAAGCTTTCTTT. The full variable domain, in which reference TRBV5-5 and TRBJ1-1 provide the parts outside the CDR3, is DAGVTQSPTHLIKTRGQQVTLRCSPISGHKSVSWYQQVLGQGPQFIFQYYEKEERGRGNFPDRFSARQFPNYSSELNVNALLLGDSALYLCASSLDVNTEAFFGQGTRLTVV.

This chain links TRBV18 with TRBJ1-5; TRBD1 matches at 8 bases. The junction had 3 bases not matched to a gene; V was cut back by 5 bases and J by 3 bases. Germline V lookup: CDR1 KGHSH, CDR2 LQKENI. The length of the CDR3 is 14 residues. CDR3 in amino acids: CASSLDRVNQPQHF. CDR3 bases: TGTGCCAGCTCATTGGACAGGGTCAATCAGCCCCAGCATTTT.

The V and J genes are TRBV6-1 and TRBJ2-7; D might be TRBD2 (7 bases). Trimming removed 6 bases from V and 6 bases from J, with 18 bases in between. CDR1 MNHNS and CDR2 SASEGT come from the germline V gene. The CDR3 is made up of 14 amino acids. The chain's CDR3 is CASRSGRGGVEQYF. The CDR3 DNA follows: TGTGCCAGCAGATCAGGGAGGGGGGGGGTCGAGCAGTACTTC.

The V call is TRBV12-2, the J call TRBJ1-2. TRBV12-2 constitutes a pseudogene. The CDR3 extends over 16 amino acids. CDR3 in DNA: TGTGCAAGTCGCTTAGAGGGTCGGCGGGAAGCCTATGGCTACACCTTC. Translating it yields CASRLEGRREAYGYTF.

The CDR3 nucleotides are TGCGCCAGCAAACAACTAGCGGGGGGGGACGGGGAGCTGTTTTTT. Translating gives CASKQLAGGDGELFF. The chain links TRBV4-3 to TRBJ2-2; TRBD2 aligns across 13 bases. Germline CDR1 LGHNA, CDR2 YSLEER. The CDR3 spans 15 residues. Germline trimming cut 7 bases from V and 7 bases from J; bases unmatched to any gene: 6.

The rearrangement joins TRBV6-6 to TRBJ1-4; a weak D match, TRBD1 (5 bases). There are 14 residues in the CDR3. The V gene lost 7 bases and the J gene lost 0 bases, with 9 bases spanning the gap. From germline, CDR1 is MNHNY and CDR2 SVGAGI (reference sequence). CDR3 DNA sequence: TGTGCCAGCAATATGGGGGCAACTAATGAAAAACTGTTTTTT. Translated: CASNMGATNEKLFF.

The V gene is TRBV7-8, the J gene TRBJ2-5; 11 nucleotides match TRBD2. With V trimmed by 1 base and J by 0 bases, 7 bases remained unmatched. There are 18 residues in the CDR3. CDR1 is SGHVS and CDR2 is FQNEAQ in the germline V gene. The CDR3 region has the DNA TGTGCCAGCAGCTTAGGTCTAGCGGGGGGCCTGTACCAAGAGACCCAGTACTTC. Its protein is CASSLGLAGGLYQETQYF.

This clone was observed a single time. This sequence joins TRBV2 and TRBJ1-2, with 7 bases lining up with TRBD1. The germline gives CDR1 SNHLY, CDR2 FYNNEI. The CDR3 length is 14 residues. V trimming: 2 bases; J trimming: 6 bases; junction bases outside the gene matches: 6. The CDR3 protein is CASSETGEINGYTF. The DNA of the CDR3 is TGTGCCAGCAGTGAAACAGGGGAAATAAATGGCTACACCTTC.

The genes are TRBV29-1 and TRBJ2-5, with 9 bases identical to TRBD2. Looked up from germline, CDR1 is SQVTM and CDR2 is ANQGSEA. This CDR3 has 15 residues. Trimming at V came to 2 bases and at J to 1 base, leaving 5 bases not matched to a gene. In DNA, the CDR3 is TGCAGCGTTGAAAGTAGCGGGAGAAGCCAAGAGACCCAGTACTTC. Translating gives CSVESSGRSQETQYF.

CDR3 sequence reads: CASSPGWGGNTEAFF. In nucleotides, the CDR3 is TGTGCCAGCAGCCCAGGTTGGGGGGGGAACACTGAAGCTTTCTTT. J is TRBJ1-1 and V is TRBV9; possible D gene TRBD1, 5 bases. Trimming took 4 bases from V and 1 from J, leaving 14 bases between them. The germline CDR1 and CDR2 sequences are SGDLS and YYNGEE. The CDR3 is made up of 15 amino acids.

The rearrangement joins TRBV5-1 to TRBJ2-7; TRBD2 is a possible D gene (5 bases). Germline loops: CDR1 SGHRS, CDR2 YFSETQ. The CDR3 is 14 residues long. The V and J ends lost 4 bases and 2 bases respectively, with 13 bases between them. The CDR3 sequence: CASSTDPGTYEQYF. CDR3 DNA sequence: TGCGCCAGCAGCACCGACCCGGGAACCTACGAGCAGTACTTC.

The V call is TRBV4-3, the J call TRBJ2-7; D not resolved. Trimming removed 0 bases at V and 7 bases at J, with 13 bases between. Looked up from germline, CDR1 is LGHNA and CDR2 is YSLEER. CDR3 length: 14 residues. The CDR3 spells CASSQDRAPGEQYF. Here the CDR3 DNA reads TGCGCCAGCAGCCAAGATAGGGCCCCTGGGGAGCAGTACTTC.

The V call is TRBV2, the J call TRBJ2-7; TRBD2 aligns across 7 bases. The V gene's germline CDR1 is SNHLY and CDR2 FYNNEI. V shed 7 bases, J shed 1 base, and the junction held 4 bases outside the gene matches. This CDR3 comprises 13 residues. The CDR3 DNA reads as TGTGCCAGCAATGGGGGAGGGTCCTACGAGCAGTACTTC. It specifies CASNGGGSYEQYF.